These T cell receptor beta chains were read from a single sample in a study of cytomegalovirus exposure and HLA in healthy donors. Clones were read by immunoSEQ multiplex PCR, and TCRdb kept only the in-frame ones, dropping some. This sample has around 91,000 clones, with around 67% found just once. Material for sequencing was PBMCs. All receptors derive from a human donor in good health. Each CDR3 is given with its conserved first and last residue. The D gene is left open where the match is weak. Part of the rows lack a size; the others show once, few, many or a class for expanded clones.

clone_size | j_call | d_call | v_call | cdr3_length | cdr3_nt | cdr3_aa
NA | TRBJ2-7 | TRBD2 | TRBV14 | 15 | TGTGCCAGCAGCAACGTAGCGGGGGTCTCCTACGAGCAGTACTTC | CASSNVAGVSYEQYF
NA | TRBJ2-3 | TRBD1 | TRBV7-9 | 16 | TGTGCCAGCAGCTCCGGGACAGGGCTTGGCACAGATACGCAGTATTTT | CASSSGTGLGTDTQYF
few | TRBJ2-3 | TRBD1 | TRBV5-4 | 16 | TGCGCCAGCAGCCCCCGGGACAGGGGGAGCTGGGATACGCAGTATTTT | CASSPRDRGSWDTQYF
few | TRBJ2-1 | TRBD1 | TRBV7-8 | 17 | TGTGCCAGCAGCTTAGATGCCCGACAGGGGGCCTACAATGAGCAGTTCTTC | CASSLDARQGAYNEQFF
NA | TRBJ2-7 | NA | TRBV15 | 13 | TGTGCCACCAGCAGAGATCGACAGTACGAGCAGTACTTC | CATSRDRQYEQYF
NA | TRBJ2-1 | TRBD2 | TRBV18 | 14 | TGTGCCAGCTCCCGGGATATGGGGGGGAATGAGCAGTTCTTC | CASSRDMGGNEQFF
few | TRBJ1-5 | TRBD1 | TRBV19 | 16 | TGTGCCAGTAGTATTCGGACAGGGGGTAGCAATCAGCCCCAGCATTTT | CASSIRTGGSNQPQHF
NA | TRBJ2-3 | TRBD2 | TRBV2 | 12 | TGTGCCAGCAGTGAACGACTAGCCACGCAGTATTTT | CASSERLATQYF
NA | TRBJ2-1 | NA | TRBV5-1 | 15 | TGCGCCAGCAGCTTTCGGGGTGAACCCTACAATGAGCAGTTCTTC | CASSFRGEPYNEQFF
NA | TRBJ1-2 | NA | TRBV7-7 | 12 | TGTGCCAGCAGCTTAAAAGACTTCGGCTACACCTTC | CASSLKDFGYTF
NA | TRBJ1-1 | TRBD1 | TRBV28 | 14 | TGTGCCAGCAGTTCACAGGGGACGAACACTGAAGCTTTCTTT | CASSSQGTNTEAFF
NA | TRBJ2-2 | TRBD2 | TRBV6-5 | 15 | TGTGCCAGCAGTCCGGGACTAGCAACCACCGGGGAGCTGTTTTTT | CASSPGLATTGELFF
few | TRBJ2-2 | NA | TRBV7-2 | 14 | TGTGCCAGCAGCTCACTGTTTCTTACCGGGGAGCTGTTTTTT | CASSSLFLTGELFF
few | TRBJ2-7 | NA | TRBV7-8 | 14 | TGTGCCAGCAGCTTGCAGGGCCTCTCCTACGAGCAGTACTTC | CASSLQGLSYEQYF
NA | TRBJ1-1 | TRBD1 | TRBV6-5 | 14 | TGTGCCAGCAGTATCAACAGGGGTCCAGCTGAAGCTTTCTTT | CASSINRGPAEAFF
few | TRBJ1-1 | TRBD1 | TRBV25-1 | 14 | TGTGCCAGCACCCCTGACAGGGTCGGGACTGAAGCTTTCTTT | CASTPDRVGTEAFF
few | TRBJ1-5 | NA | TRBV29-1 | 14 | TGCAGCGTAACGGACGGGGGGGAGAATCAGCCCCAGCATTTT | CSVTDGGENQPQHF
NA | TRBJ1-2 | NA | TRBV11-2 | 15 | TGTGCCAGCAGCTTAGGGGCAGGGGATCCAGAGGGCTACACCTTC | CASSLGAGDPEGYTF
NA | TRBJ1-4 | NA | TRBV2 | 15 | TGTGCCAGCAGTGGTTCCCGGGGATCTAATGAAAAACTGTTTTTT | CASSGSRGSNEKLFF
NA | TRBJ1-2 | TRBD1 | TRBV11-3 | 13 | TGTGCCAGCAGCTCCACAGGGGTCTATGGCTACACCTTC | CASSSTGVYGYTF
NA | TRBJ1-1 | NA | TRBV15 | 14 | TGTGCCACCAGCAGAGATTCGGCGGGGGCTGAAGCTTTCTTT | CATSRDSAGAEAFF
NA | TRBJ2-7 | TRBD2 | TRBV5-6 | 15 | TGTGCCAGCAGCTTCAGGAGCCTAGCGGGCTACGAGCAGTACTTC | CASSFRSLAGYEQYF
NA | TRBJ1-4 | NA | TRBV19 | 16 | TGTGCCAGTGCGGATAGCCGGAGGGGACGGGCTGGAAAACTGTTTTTT | CASADSRRGRAGKLFF